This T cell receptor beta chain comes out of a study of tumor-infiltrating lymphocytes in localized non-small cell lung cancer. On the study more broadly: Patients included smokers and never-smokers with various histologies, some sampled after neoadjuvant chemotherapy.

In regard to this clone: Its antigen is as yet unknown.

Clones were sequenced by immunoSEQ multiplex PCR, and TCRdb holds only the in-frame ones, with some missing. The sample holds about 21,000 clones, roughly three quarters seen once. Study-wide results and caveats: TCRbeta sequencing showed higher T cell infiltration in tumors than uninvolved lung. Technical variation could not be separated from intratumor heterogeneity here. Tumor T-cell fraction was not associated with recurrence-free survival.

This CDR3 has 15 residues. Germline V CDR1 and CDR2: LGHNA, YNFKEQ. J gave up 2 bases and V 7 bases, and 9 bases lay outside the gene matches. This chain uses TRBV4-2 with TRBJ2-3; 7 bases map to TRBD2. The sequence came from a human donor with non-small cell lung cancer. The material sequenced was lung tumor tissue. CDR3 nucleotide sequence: TGTGCCAGCACTTCAAGCCAGCGGGACACAGATACGCAGTATTTT. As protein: CASTSSQRDTDTQYF.